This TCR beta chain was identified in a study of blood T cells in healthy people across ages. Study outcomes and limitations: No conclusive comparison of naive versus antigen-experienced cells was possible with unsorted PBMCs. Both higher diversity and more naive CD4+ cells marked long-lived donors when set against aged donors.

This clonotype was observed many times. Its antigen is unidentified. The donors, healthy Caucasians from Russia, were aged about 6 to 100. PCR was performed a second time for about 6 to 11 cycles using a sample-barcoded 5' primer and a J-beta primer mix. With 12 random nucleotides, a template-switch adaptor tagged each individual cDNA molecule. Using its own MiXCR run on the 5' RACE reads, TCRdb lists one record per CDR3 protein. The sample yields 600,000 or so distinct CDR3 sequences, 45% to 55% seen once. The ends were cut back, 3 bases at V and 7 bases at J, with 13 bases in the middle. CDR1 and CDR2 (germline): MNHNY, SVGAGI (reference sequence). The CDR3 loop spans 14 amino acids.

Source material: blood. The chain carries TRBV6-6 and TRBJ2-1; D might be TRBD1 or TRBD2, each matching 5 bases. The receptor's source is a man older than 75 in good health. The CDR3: CASSYPGSVNEQFF. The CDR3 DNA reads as TGTGCCAGCAGTTATCCAGGGAGCGTAAATGAGCAGTTCTTC.